This is a list of T cell receptor beta chains from one sample in a study of post-analysis software for immune sequencing data. TCRdb re-called the PCR reads through MiXCR, storing one row per CDR3 protein. The table records about 820,000 distinct CDR3 sequences, about 50% of them present only once. Sequenced: blood. All receptors come from a girl aged 5-17 years with multiple sclerosis. CDR3s include the opening cysteine and the closing phenylalanine or tryptophan. D genes are given only for firm matches. Clone size appears in some rows only: once, few, many, or a class for an expanded clone.

d_call clone_size j_call v_call cdr3_aa cdr3_nt
TRBD2 NA TRBJ2-1 TRBV7-6 CASSLPATSGGSYNEQFF TGTGCCAGCAGCTTACCTGCGACTAGCGGGGGCTCCTACAATGAGCAGTTCTTC
TRBD1 NA TRBJ2-7 TRBV5-5 CASSFSVGQGFYEQYF TGTGCCAGCAGCTTCTCGGTGGGACAGGGTTTTTACGAGCAGTACTTC
TRBD2 NA TRBJ2-1 TRBV5-1 CASSFLAGKNEQFF TGCGCCAGCAGCTTTCTAGCGGGGAAGAATGAGCAGTTCTTC
NA NA TRBJ2-7 TRBV27 CASSHGVSYEQYF TGTGCCAGCAGCCACGGTGTTTCCTACGAGCAGTACTTC
TRBD1 NA TRBJ1-1 TRBV6-1 CASSRTGLDWVNTEAFF TGTGCCAGCAGCCGGACAGGGCTGGATTGGGTGAACACTGAAGCTTTCTTT
TRBD1 NA TRBJ2-5 TRBV5-1 CASSLGAGGYQETQYF TGCGCCAGCAGCTTGGGGGCAGGGGGCTACCAAGAGACCCAGTACTTC
NA NA TRBJ2-7 TRBV28 CASLRRGDEQYF TGTGCCAGCCTAAGGCGCGGGGACGAGCAGTACTTC
NA NA TRBJ2-1 TRBV29-1 CSVEEVDSSYNEQFF TGCAGCGTTGAAGAGGTGGACAGCTCCTACAATGAGCAGTTCTTC
NA NA TRBJ2-7 TRBV4-1 CASTLEPTHKREQYF TGCGCCAGCACCTTAGAGCCAACCCATAAGAGGGAGCAGTACTTC
TRBD1 NA TRBJ1-1 TRBV27 CASSPRGRTGQQAEAFF TGTGCCAGCAGTCCCCGGGGGAGGACAGGTCAACAAGCTGAAGCTTTCTTT
NA once TRBJ2-5 TRBV20-1 CSARPPYDVAQETQYF TGCAGTGCTAGACCCCCCTATGACGTAGCCCAAGAGACCCAGTACTTC
TRBD2 NA TRBJ2-3 TRBV28 CASSPPSGLTDTQYF TGTGCCAGCAGTCCCCCTAGCGGCCTCACAGATACGCAGTATTTT
TRBD1 few TRBJ2-1 TRBV20-1 CSAEKARQGYNEQFF TGCAGTGCCGAAAAAGCGCGACAGGGGTACAATGAGCAGTTCTTC
TRBD1 NA TRBJ2-1 TRBV20-1 CSASRQGNEQFF TGCAGTGCCTCCCGACAGGGAAATGAGCAGTTCTTC
TRBD1 NA TRBJ1-2 TRBV29-1 CSVEDYGQGRIIFTF TGCAGCGTTGAAGATTACGGACAGGGGCGGATTATTTTCACCTTC
NA NA TRBJ2-1 TRBV25-1 CASRKAQGGDNEQFF TGTGCCAGCAGAAAGGCCCAGGGAGGTGACAATGAGCAGTTCTTC
TRBD2 NA TRBJ2-3 TRBV5-4 CASSSSGTTTDTQYF TGTGCCAGCAGCTCTTCCGGGACTACCACAGATACGCAGTATTTT
NA NA TRBJ1-1 TRBV2 CASSAAATENTEAFF TGTGCCAGCAGTGCCGCCGCGACAGAGAACACTGAAGCTTTCTTT
NA NA TRBJ2-1 TRBV6-5 CASRYGGSYNEQFF TGTGCCAGCAGGTATGGGGGTTCCTACAATGAGCAGTTCTTC
TRBD2 NA TRBJ2-7 TRBV20-1 CSASRRGTYEQYF TGCAGTGCTAGTCGGCGGGGGACCTACGAGCAGTACTTC
TRBD1 NA TRBJ1-6 TRBV5-1 CASSYGDSSSYNSPLHF TGCGCCAGCAGCTACGGGGACAGTAGCTCCTATAATTCACCCCTCCACTTT
NA once TRBJ2-6 TRBV14 CASSLRRSHSGANVLTF TGTGCCAGCAGCCTACGTCGCTCCCACTCTGGGGCCAACGTCCTGACTTTC
TRBD1 NA TRBJ2-7 TRBV6-1 CASSDGQGSKQYF TGTGCCAGCAGTGATGGACAGGGGTCCAAGCAGTACTTC
TRBD1 NA TRBJ2-5 TRBV7-7 CASSKDRVGETQYF TGTGCTAGCAGCAAGGACAGGGTCGGGGAGACCCAGTACTTC
TRBD1 NA TRBJ1-2 TRBV11-2 CASSPDRLNGYTF TGTGCCAGCAGTCCGGACAGGTTGAATGGCTACACCTTC
NA NA TRBJ1-6 TRBV20-1 CSARDPPSPLHF TGCAGTGCTAGAGATCCGCCTTCACCCCTCCACTTT
TRBD1 once TRBJ1-5 TRBV20-1 CSVRDRQGGVAQHF TGCAGTGTTAGAGACCGACAGGGTGGGGTAGCCCAGCATTTT
NA few TRBJ2-7 TRBV6-5 CASRILDSHEQYF TGTGCCAGCAGGATTTTGGACAGTCACGAGCAGTACTTC
NA few TRBJ2-6 TRBV25-1 CASSETGVGANVLTF TGTGCCAGCAGTGAGACTGGGGTTGGGGCCAACGTCCTGACTTTC
NA NA TRBJ2-7 TRBV3-1 CASSLARDAIYEQYF TGTGCCAGCAGCCTAGCGAGGGATGCAATTTACGAGCAGTACTTC
TRBD1 NA TRBJ2-7 TRBV29-1 CSVSALTGGNEQYF TGCAGCGTGAGCGCTTTGACAGGGGGCAACGAGCAGTACTTC
NA NA TRBJ1-2 TRBV27 CASSPRSLGLDGYTF TGTGCCAGCAGCCCAAGGTCTCTGGGGTTGGATGGCTACACCTTC
TRBD2 many TRBJ2-7 TRBV5-1 CASSLEGSGLYEQYF TGCGCCAGCAGCTTGGAAGGTAGCGGGTTGTACGAGCAGTACTTC
TRBD2 few TRBJ2-5 TRBV20-1 CSARPLLAGYQETQYF TGCAGTGCTAGACCCTTACTAGCGGGGTACCAAGAGACCCAGTACTTC
NA NA TRBJ2-7 TRBV13 CASSSDSLYEQYF TGTGCCAGCAGCTCGGACAGTTTGTACGAGCAGTACTTC
NA NA TRBJ2-3 TRBV2 CASMDVTDTQYF TGTGCCAGCATGGATGTCACAGATACGCAGTATTTT
NA NA TRBJ2-5 TRBV20-1 CSVPGLVNEQYF TGCAGTGTTCCGGGACTCGTCAATGAGCAGTACTTC
NA NA TRBJ2-5 TRBV29-1 CSVDRTPGETQYF TGCAGCGTTGATCGGACTCCAGGGGAGACCCAGTACTTC
NA large TRBJ2-1 TRBV7-6 CASSLWSNLATSYNEQFF TGTGCCAGCAGCTTATGGAGTAACCTAGCGACCTCCTACAATGAGCAGTTCTTC
NA many TRBJ2-6 TRBV15 CATSSRTHSSSGANVLTF TGTGCCACCAGCAGCCGGACCCATTCAAGCTCTGGGGCCAACGTCCTGACTTTC
NA NA TRBJ2-6 TRBV20-1 CSARSRPGSGANVLTF TGCAGTGCTAGAAGCAGGCCTGGTTCTGGGGCCAACGTCCTGACTTTC
NA NA TRBJ1-2 TRBV20-1 CSARPTSYGYTF TGCAGTGCTAGGCCCACGTCTTACGGCTACACCTTC
NA NA TRBJ2-1 TRBV7-8 CASSNDENNEQFF TGTGCCAGCAGCAATGACGAAAACAATGAGCAGTTCTTC
NA NA TRBJ2-7 TRBV5-6 CASSDGGAAYEQYF TGTGCCAGCAGCGATGGTGGGGCGGCCTACGAGCAGTACTTC
NA NA TRBJ2-4 TRBV25-1 CASSDGGWIQYF TGTGCCAGCAGTGATGGGGGGTGGATTCAGTACTTC
NA NA TRBJ2-1 TRBV20-1 CSARVNEQVF TGCAGTGCTAGAGTCAATGAGCAGGTCTTC
TRBD2 NA TRBJ2-7 TRBV27 CAGSHTSGRDYEQYF TGTGCCGGCAGCCACACTAGCGGGAGGGACTACGAGCAGTACTTC
NA NA TRBJ1-2 TRBV29-1 CSVDGGHYGYTF TGCAGCGTTGACGGGGGTCACTATGGCTACACCTTC
NA NA TRBJ2-7 TRBV20-1 CSARATSYEQYF TGCAGTGCTAGAGCAACTAGCTACGAGCAGTACTTC
TRBD1 NA TRBJ2-7 TRBV24-1 CATSDPATRTGRDEQYF TGTGCCACCAGTGACCCCGCAACAAGGACAGGGCGCGACGAGCAGTACTTC
NA NA TRBJ2-3 TRBV29-1 CSVDGYVRTDTQYF TGCAGCGTTGATGGCTACGTTCGCACAGATACGCAGTATTTT
NA NA TRBJ2-7 TRBV7-9 CASSSSDPAYEQYF TGTGCCAGCAGCTCATCGGATCCCGCCTACGAGCAGTACTTC
TRBD1 NA TRBJ2-1 TRBV12-3/TRBV12-4 CASRKTGVSEQFF TGTGCCAGCAGGAAAACAGGGGTCTCTGAGCAGTTCTTC
NA NA TRBJ2-5 TRBV20-1 CSASPRGYQETQYF TGCAGTGCTAGCCCCCGGGGGTACCAAGAGACCCAGTACTTC
TRBD1 few TRBJ2-5 TRBV29-1 CSALPGQGETQYF TGCAGCGCCCTACCGGGACAGGGTGAGACCCAGTACTTC